The rows below give T cell receptor beta chains drawn from one sample of a study of cytomegalovirus exposure and HLA in healthy donors. Sequencing used immunoSEQ multiplex PCR; TCRdb keeps in-frame clones, though not all of them. Among 100,000 to 150,000 clones, around 81% were seen once, and the ten largest hold around 1.3%. Material for sequencing was PBMCs. All receptors derive from a female donor in good health and CMV-seronegative. The CDR3 runs from the conserved cysteine through the conserved F or W. Each record gives: V gene, D gene, J gene, clone size, CDR3 protein, CDR3 DNA. D genes are given only for firm matches. Size is omitted from some rows. Given values are once, few, many or a class for expanded clones.

V: TRBV7-9; D: TRBD2; J: TRBJ2-1; size: -; CDR3: CASSLGWTSGSSNEQFF; DNA: TGTGCCAGCAGCTTAGGGTGGACTAGCGGGAGTTCCAATGAGCAGTTCTTC
V: TRBV19; D: -; J: TRBJ1-2; size: few; CDR3: CASRDTAGVFGYTF; DNA: TGTGCCAGTAGGGATACAGCGGGGGTCTTTGGCTACACCTTC
V: TRBV30; D: TRBD1; J: TRBJ1-5; size: -; CDR3: CAWAQHGTVNQPQHF; DNA: TGTGCCTGGGCCCAGCACGGGACAGTTAATCAGCCCCAGCATTTT
V: TRBV2; D: TRBD1; J: TRBJ2-1; size: -; CDR3: CASSSHSTGSSYNEQFF; DNA: TGTGCCAGCAGTTCCCATTCGACAGGGAGCTCCTACAATGAGCAGTTCTTC
V: TRBV5-4; D: TRBD2; J: TRBJ2-3; size: -; CDR3: CASSPGLAGGDTQYF; DNA: TGTGCCAGCAGCCCCGGACTAGCGGGAGGAGATACGCAGTATTTT
V: TRBV5-1; D: -; J: TRBJ2-3; size: -; CDR3: CASSLFGRVGTDTQYF; DNA: TGCGCCAGCAGCTTGTTCGGCAGGGTGGGGACAGATACGCAGTATTTT
V: TRBV10-2; D: TRBD2; J: TRBJ2-1; size: -; CDR3: CASAGAYNEQFF; DNA: TGCGCCTCAGCGGGAGCCTACAATGAGCAGTTCTTC
V: TRBV6-5; D: -; J: TRBJ2-7; size: -; CDR3: CASTGGSGGSYEQYF; DNA: TGTGCCAGCACTGGAGGGTCAGGGGGCTCCTACGAGCAGTACTTC
V: TRBV4-2; D: TRBD1; J: TRBJ1-3; size: -; CDR3: CASSQGQRSGNTIYF; DNA: TGTGCCAGCAGCCAGGGACAGCGCTCTGGAAACACCATATATTTT
V: TRBV2; D: -; J: TRBJ1-1; size: -; CDR3: CANQSRVNTEAFF; DNA: TGTGCCAACCAATCCAGGGTGAACACTGAAGCTTTCTTT
V: TRBV7-8; D: -; J: TRBJ2-7; size: -; CDR3: CASSLFQGPSYEQYF; DNA: TGTGCCAGCAGCTTATTCCAGGGCCCTTCCTACGAGCAGTACTTC
V: TRBV18; D: -; J: TRBJ2-3; size: -; CDR3: CASSPQGFVDTQYF; DNA: TGTGCCAGCTCACCACAGGGGTTCGTAGATACGCAGTATTTT
V: TRBV29-1; D: -; J: TRBJ2-1; size: -; CDR3: CSVYPPEGYNEQFF; DNA: TGCAGCGTTTACCCCCCCGAGGGCTACAATGAGCAGTTCTTC
V: TRBV6-6; D: -; J: TRBJ2-1; size: once; CDR3: CASSPSGGGSRDEQFF; DNA: TGTGCCAGCAGCCCCTCTGGGGGCGGGAGCAGAGATGAGCAGTTCTTC
V: TRBV18; D: -; J: TRBJ1-1; size: -; CDR3: CASSFNYRENTEAFF; DNA: TGTGCCAGCTCATTTAATTACAGGGAGAACACTGAAGCTTTCTTT
V: TRBV30; D: -; J: TRBJ2-7; size: -; CDR3: CAWTPDRTDEQYF; DNA: TGTGCCTGGACCCCCGACAGGACGGATGAGCAGTACTTC
V: TRBV9; D: -; J: TRBJ2-7; size: -; CDR3: CASSVGASGEIYEQYF; DNA: TGTGCCAGCAGCGTAGGAGCGAGCGGAGAAATTTACGAGCAGTACTTC
V: TRBV7-9; D: TRBD1; J: TRBJ1-2; size: -; CDR3: CASSYSGQGARYGYTF; DNA: TGTGCCAGCAGCTATTCCGGACAGGGGGCTCGGTATGGCTACACCTTC
V: TRBV6-1; D: -; J: TRBJ2-7; size: few; CDR3: CASTPDNGSYEQYF; DNA: TGTGCCAGCACACCGGACAATGGCTCCTACGAGCAGTACTTC
V: TRBV2; D: -; J: TRBJ1-4; size: few; CDR3: CASSQGIPSEKLFF; DNA: TGTGCCAGCAGCCAGGGGATCCCTTCGGAAAAACTGTTTTTT
V: TRBV7-9; D: TRBD1; J: TRBJ2-2; size: -; CDR3: CASSLVSGGSGELFF; DNA: TGTGCCAGCAGCTTAGTTTCAGGGGGTTCCGGGGAGCTGTTTTTT
V: TRBV11-2; D: -; J: TRBJ2-1; size: -; CDR3: CASSGFGGSSYNEQFF; DNA: TGTGCCAGCAGCGGCTTTGGGGGGAGCTCCTACAATGAGCAGTTCTTC
V: TRBV6-6; D: TRBD2; J: TRBJ2-1; size: -; CDR3: CASSYGLAGVTEQFF; DNA: TGTGCCAGCAGTTATGGGCTAGCGGGAGTGACTGAGCAGTTCTTC
V: TRBV30; D: -; J: TRBJ2-1; size: -; CDR3: CAWSGFFRGEQFF; DNA: TGTGCCTGGAGTGGATTCTTCAGGGGCGAGCAGTTCTTC
V: TRBV5-1; D: -; J: TRBJ1-1; size: once; CDR3: CASSSEQNTEAFF; DNA: TGCGCCAGCAGCTCAGAACAGAACACTGAAGCTTTCTTT
V: TRBV5-6; D: -; J: TRBJ2-7; size: -; CDR3: CASSSRRDGYEQYF; DNA: TGTGCCAGCAGCTCCAGACGGGATGGCTACGAGCAGTACTTC
V: TRBV10-2; D: -; J: TRBJ2-6; size: -; CDR3: CASSERSSGANGLTF; DNA: TGCGCCAGCAGTGAGAGGAGCTCTGGGGCCAACGGCCTGACTTTC
V: TRBV6-5; D: TRBD2; J: TRBJ2-7; size: -; CDR3: CASSSPGTSGYEQYF; DNA: TGTGCCAGCAGTTCCCCCGGGACTAGCGGCTACGAGCAGTACTTC
V: TRBV19; D: -; J: TRBJ2-3; size: -; CDR3: CASSKRQQVFTGTDTQYF; DNA: TGTGCCAGTAGTAAGCGACAGCAAGTATTCACGGGCACAGATACGCAGTATTTT